This T cell receptor (beta chain) comes out of a study of blood T cell repertoires in COVID-19. Study overall: PBMCs, B-cell-depleted T cells, or T cells provided the cDNA or gDNA that made up the material.

Authors' data handling: Scientists estimated how many nucleated cells there were by amplifying reference gene primers. The protocol was immunoSEQ multiplex PCR, while the TCRdb copy is restricted to in-frame clones and leaves out a portion. The V and J calls and clone size come from that table; D and trimming were worked out from the DNA. This sample has roughly 150,000 clones, with approximately 80% found just once. Trimming removed 2 bases from V and 3 bases from J; junction bases left unmatched: 6. CDR1 is ENHRY, CDR2 SYGVKD, per germline. The CDR3 is made up of 15 amino acids. The clonotype was recovered from a woman aged 50 to 60 in a cohort sampled during active or convalescent COVID-19. The sequenced material came from peripheral blood. The gene calls are TRBV10-3 and TRBJ2-7; 8 bases map to TRBD1. CDR3 nucleotides: TGTGCCATCAGTGAGACCGGGACAGGACACTACGAGCAGTACTTC. This translates into CAISETGTGHYEQYF.